This is a list of T cell receptor beta chains from one sample in a study of cytomegalovirus exposure and HLA in healthy donors. TCRdb's table, derived via immunoSEQ multiplex PCR, lists solely in-frame clones and lacks some. The table lists about 200,000 clones, 65% to 85% of them singletons. Sequencing was carried out using PBMCs. Receptors originate from a man younger than 45 in good health and CMV-seronegative. Both conserved end residues are part of each CDR3. Fields, in order: D gene, V gene, clone size, J gene, CDR3 protein, CDR3 DNA. The D gene is left open where the match is weak. Size is omitted from some rows. Given values are once, few, many or a class for expanded clones.

D: -
V: TRBV2
size: -
J: TRBJ2-2
CDR3: CASFEGGNTGELFF
DNA: TGTGCCAGTTTTGAGGGAGGTAACACCGGGGAGCTGTTTTTT

D: -
V: TRBV5-5
size: -
J: TRBJ2-7
CDR3: CASSLGLNHYEQYF
DNA: TGTGCCAGCAGCCTAGGACTCAACCACTACGAGCAGTACTTC

D: -
V: TRBV29-1
size: -
J: TRBJ2-3
CDR3: CSVLSDTQYF
DNA: TGCAGCGTTTTATCAGATACGCAGTATTTT

D: -
V: TRBV21-1
size: once
J: TRBJ2-5
CDR3: CASSKLQVTSKCQETQYF
DNA: TGTGCCAGCAGCAAACTACAGGTAACCTCCAAGTGCCAAGAGACCCAGTACTTC

D: TRBD1
V: TRBV2
size: few
J: TRBJ2-3
CDR3: CALVRGSTDTQYF
DNA: TGTGCTCTGGTCAGGGGGAGCACAGATACGCAGTATTTT

D: TRBD1
V: TRBV27
size: -
J: TRBJ1-5
CDR3: CASSSTGGGQPQHF
DNA: TGTGCCAGCAGTTCCACAGGGGGTGGTCAGCCCCAGCATTTT

D: TRBD2
V: TRBV5-4
size: -
J: TRBJ2-2
CDR3: CASSLAGRISGELFF
DNA: TGTGCCAGCAGCTTGGCCGGGAGGATAAGCGGGGAGCTGTTTTTT

D: -
V: TRBV20-1
size: -
J: TRBJ1-1
CDR3: CSARGHTEAFF
DNA: TGCAGTGCTAGAGGGCACACTGAAGCTTTCTTT

D: -
V: TRBV6-5
size: -
J: TRBJ2-7
CDR3: CATSPQDIESYEQYF
DNA: TGTGCAACCTCCCCCCAGGACATAGAGTCCTACGAGCAGTACTTC

D: -
V: TRBV4-1
size: once
J: TRBJ2-5
CDR3: CASSPGEPLVQYF
DNA: TGCGCCAGCAGCCCGGGAGAGCCGCTGGTCCAGTACTTC

D: -
V: TRBV5-1
size: -
J: TRBJ1-1
CDR3: CASSIQGGGRFSTEAFF
DNA: TGCGCCAGCAGCATCCAAGGGGGGGGGAGATTTAGCACTGAAGCTTTCTTT

D: -
V: TRBV29-1
size: -
J: TRBJ1-2
CDR3: CSVEGGAGGYTF
DNA: TGCAGCGTTGAGGGGGGGGCAGGCGGCTACACCTTC

D: -
V: TRBV5-1
size: -
J: TRBJ2-7
CDR3: CASSSAGEQYF
DNA: TGCGCCAGCAGTTCCGCAGGGGAGCAGTACTTC

D: TRBD1
V: TRBV10-3
size: -
J: TRBJ1-5
CDR3: CAISQVQGAGNQPQHF
DNA: TGTGCCATCAGTCAAGTACAGGGGGCTGGCAATCAGCCCCAGCATTTT

D: -
V: TRBV6-1
size: -
J: TRBJ2-1
CDR3: CASSEALSQYNEQFF
DNA: TGTGCCAGCAGTGAAGCGCTAAGCCAATACAATGAGCAGTTCTTC

D: -
V: TRBV6-5
size: -
J: TRBJ1-1
CDR3: CASNAGVGFTEAFF
DNA: TGTGCCAGCAACGCAGGGGTGGGGTTCACTGAAGCTTTCTTT

D: -
V: TRBV28
size: few
J: TRBJ2-3
CDR3: CASSSTDTQYF
DNA: TGTGCCAGCAGTTCTACAGATACGCAGTATTTT

D: TRBD1
V: TRBV7-2
size: once
J: TRBJ2-7
CDR3: CASSLAGTGVYEQYF
DNA: TGTGCCAGCAGCTTAGCCGGGACAGGGGTGTACGAGCAGTACTTC

D: -
V: TRBV5-5
size: -
J: TRBJ2-7
CDR3: CASSGSGGYEQYF
DNA: TGTGCCAGCAGCGGCTCCGGAGGCTACGAGCAGTACTTC

D: TRBD2
V: TRBV7-6
size: -
J: TRBJ2-3
CDR3: CASSASGGAFTDTQYF
DNA: TGTGCCAGCAGCGCGAGCGGGGGGGCCTTCACAGATACGCAGTATTTT

D: -
V: TRBV28
size: -
J: TRBJ2-7
CDR3: CASSPMMGGGHEQYF
DNA: TGTGCCAGCAGTCCCATGATGGGAGGAGGGCACGAGCAGTACTTC

D: TRBD2
V: TRBV13
size: -
J: TRBJ2-1
CDR3: CASSPSSGGAVYNEQFF
DNA: TGTGCCAGCAGCCCATCTAGCGGGGGGGCCGTCTACAATGAGCAGTTCTTC

D: TRBD2
V: TRBV6-5
size: -
J: TRBJ2-7
CDR3: CASSYSVTGGPYEQYF
DNA: TGTGCCAGCAGTTACTCGGTGACGGGGGGGCCCTACGAGCAGTACTTC

D: TRBD1
V: TRBV9
size: -
J: TRBJ1-5
CDR3: CASSVALCNRTGVNQPQHF
DNA: TGTGCCAGCAGCGTAGCCTTGTGTAACCGGACAGGCGTCAATCAGCCCCAGCATTTT

D: TRBD1
V: TRBV19
size: -
J: TRBJ1-6
CDR3: CASSLQGQGTNSPLHF
DNA: TGTGCCAGTAGTTTACAAGGACAGGGGACAAATTCACCCCTCCACTTT

D: TRBD1
V: TRBV7-9
size: -
J: TRBJ1-4
CDR3: CASSSPRGAREKLFF
DNA: TGTGCCAGCAGCTCCCCCAGGGGGGCGCGGGAAAAACTGTTTTTT

D: -
V: TRBV2
size: -
J: TRBJ2-5
CDR3: CASSEDVGLYQETQYF
DNA: TGTGCCAGCAGTGAAGATGTCGGACTTTACCAAGAGACCCAGTACTTC

D: -
V: TRBV15
size: few
J: TRBJ2-7
CDR3: CATSRVGREQYF
DNA: TGTGCCACCAGCAGAGTTGGGCGCGAGCAGTACTTC

D: TRBD1
V: TRBV9
size: -
J: TRBJ1-6
CDR3: CASSVGGQAALHF
DNA: TGTGCCAGCAGCGTAGGTGGACAGGCAGCCCTCCACTTT

D: TRBD2
V: TRBV7-2
size: -
J: TRBJ2-3
CDR3: CASSSSSGGGDTQYF
DNA: TGTGCCAGCAGCTCCTCTAGCGGGGGAGGGGATACGCAGTATTTT

D: -
V: TRBV6-5
size: -
J: TRBJ1-3
CDR3: CASSYSSGSGNTIYF
DNA: TGTGCCAGCAGTTACTCCTCGGGTAGCGGAAACACCATATATTTT

D: TRBD2
V: TRBV7-2
size: -
J: TRBJ2-5
CDR3: CASSLVGGGPKETQYF
DNA: TGTGCCAGCAGCTTAGTAGGCGGGGGGCCCAAAGAGACCCAGTACTTC